This T cell receptor beta chain was identified during a study of shared clonotypes between healthy human individuals. Trimming removed 0 bases from V and 0 bases from J, with 6 bases in between. Germline V lookup: CDR1 SGDLS, CDR2 YYNGEE. The CDR3 loop spans 15 amino acids. Some clones are missing from TCRdb's copy, which holds only in-frame ones; the method was immunoSEQ multiplex PCR. The sample gives about a million clones, 70% to 80% of which show up once; about 0.94% is in the top ten. The gene calls are TRBV9 and TRBJ2-2; D ambiguous. The sequenced sample was memory CD4+ T cells from PBMCs. This sample's subset: CD45RA-negative fraction. The receptor was isolated from a man aged 18 to 30 in good health. Some clones in this sample may be carry-over from other donors' samples. The CDR3 sequence is CASSVVDSNTGELFF. The CDR3, as DNA: TGTGCCAGCAGCGTAGTCGACTCGAACACCGGGGAGCTGTTTTTT.